Listed below are T cell receptor beta chains from one sample, sequenced in a study of T-cell memory formation after mild COVID-19. MiXCR, run by TCRdb on the 5' RACE reads, gives a single entry per CDR3 protein. Of under 550,000 distinct CDR3 sequences listed, roughly 18% are singletons. Material for sequencing was PBMCs or a T cell subset sorted from them (not recorded which). The receptors derive from a man between 18 and 29 years old who had mild COVID-19 (a few samples of this study predate the infection). Cell type and time point are not known. Both conserved end residues are part of each CDR3. A D gene is named only where the DNA matches it firmly. Not all rows give a size; the values are once, few, many and, for expanded clones, a class.

J,size,D,V,DNA,CDR3
TRBJ2-5,many,.,TRBV7-2,TGTGCCAGCAGCTGGGGACAAGCTCAAGAGACCCAGTACTTC,CASSWGQAQETQYF
TRBJ2-4,.,.,TRBV7-2,TGTGCCAGCAGCTTACAGCGGTTAAACATTCAGTACTTC,CASSLQRLNIQYF
TRBJ2-1,many,TRBD2,TRBV5-1,TGCGCCAGCAGCTTGGTAGCGGGGGAACACAATGAGCAGTTCTTC,CASSLVAGEHNEQFF
TRBJ2-5,.,.,TRBV18,TGTGCCAGCTCACCCTCGAGGGGGGACCAAGAGACCCAGTACTTC,CASSPSRGDQETQYF
TRBJ1-2,.,.,TRBV9,TGTGCCAGCAGCGTACCCGGGATTGGCTACACCTTC,CASSVPGIGYTF
TRBJ1-5,.,.,TRBV2,TGTGCCAGCAGTGACGAGGGGTGGAATCAGCCCCAGCATTTT,CASSDEGWNQPQHF
TRBJ2-1,.,TRBD1,TRBV7-9,TGTGCCAGCACCGGACAGGGATACAATGAGCAGTTCTTC,CASTGQGYNEQFF
TRBJ1-1,few,.,TRBV7-2,TGTGCCAGCAGCTTAGTCGGTCACCCGAACACTGAAGCTTTCTTT,CASSLVGHPNTEAFF
TRBJ2-2,few,TRBD2,TRBV12-5,TGTGCTAGTGGTGTACGCGGGGGGGCCCGAGGGGAGCTGTTTTTT,CASGVRGGARGELFF
TRBJ2-5,few,TRBD2,TRBV20-1,TGCAGTGCTAGAGATTTGGGAACTAGCGTTATACAAGAGACCCAGTACTTC,CSARDLGTSVIQETQYF
TRBJ2-3,few,.,TRBV10-3,TGTGCCATCCGAGAGGGAACAGATACGCAGTATTTT,CAIREGTDTQYF
TRBJ1-4,.,.,TRBV5-1,TGCGCCAGCGCGGGCTCCCCGAATGAAAAACTGTTTTTT,CASAGSPNEKLFF
TRBJ1-2,.,.,TRBV7-9,TGTGCCAGCATTGGGGATGGCTACACCTTC,CASIGDGYTF
TRBJ1-3,few,.,TRBV19,TGTGCCAGTAGTGGCTCTGGAAACACCATATATTTT,CASSGSGNTIYF
TRBJ1-2,few,.,TRBV29-1,TGCAGCGTCCCGGCAGGGAACTATGGCTACACCTTC,CSVPAGNYGYTF
TRBJ1-5,.,TRBD1,TRBV18,TGTGCCAGCTCACCAATCAGGGGGATTCAGCCCCAGCATTTT,CASSPIRGIQPQHF
TRBJ1-5,few,.,TRBV6-1,TGTGCCAGCAGGAACCGGGACGGTCAGCCCCAGCATTTT,CASRNRDGQPQHF
TRBJ2-3,.,TRBD2,TRBV6-6,TGTGCCAGCAGTTTGCCGGATAGCGGGGCCACAGATACGCAGTATTTT,CASSLPDSGATDTQYF
TRBJ1-1,few,.,TRBV7-9,TGTGCCAGCAGCTTTACAGGGCATGAAGCTTTCTTT,CASSFTGHEAFF
TRBJ1-1,.,.,TRBV7-9,TGTGCCAGCAGCCCGCCCAGCCAGGGTGAAGCTTTCTTT,CASSPPSQGEAFF
TRBJ1-3,.,.,TRBV4-1,TGCGCCAGCAGCCTTCGGACAGTCCCCTCTGGAAACACCATATATTTT,CASSLRTVPSGNTIYF
TRBJ2-5,few,.,TRBV7-9,TGTGCCAGCAGCTTAGTGGGTGCGGTGGCCGGGGAGACCCAGTACTTC,CASSLVGAVAGETQYF
TRBJ2-2,few,.,TRBV5-1,TGCGCCAGCAGCCGAGGGGGTAGCGACACCGGGGAGCTGTTTTTT,CASSRGGSDTGELFF
TRBJ1-1,.,.,TRBV18,TGTGCCAGCTCCCCAACCACAGGATTGGGCACTGAAGCTTTCTTT,CASSPTTGLGTEAFF
TRBJ2-5,few,.,TRBV20-1,TGCAGTGCTAGAGATCCGAGGGGCCAAGGAGAGACCCAGTACTTC,CSARDPRGQGETQYF